The TCR beta chain described here comes from a study of T cell repertoires in cytomegalovirus infection. From germline, CDR1 is DFQATT and CDR2 SNEGSKA (reference sequence). J lost 1 base, V lost 2 bases, and 11 bases had no gene match. The CDR3 runs 17 residues. From the reads, TCRdb called clonotypes with MiXCR, one entry per CDR3 protein. Seen here are more than 65,000 distinct CDR3 sequences, 45% to 50% observed once, and the top ten hold 85% to 95%. In the case of this clonotype: Its antigen is unknown.

General study results and limits: Summed public TCR beta family frequency identified CMV carriers bearing the relevant HLA.

The sequencing here drew on CD8+ T cells from cultured PBMCs, taken from culture after CMV antigen stimulation. The TCR originated in a human donor in good health (CMV status not recorded). Some clones in this sample may be carry-over from other donors' samples. This sequence joins TRBV20-1 and TRBJ2-3, with 8 bases that match TRBD1. The CDR3 protein is CSARIWTGSWGTDTQYF. The CDR3 DNA reads as TGCAGTGCTAGAATCTGGACAGGGTCATGGGGCACAGATACGCAGTATTTT.